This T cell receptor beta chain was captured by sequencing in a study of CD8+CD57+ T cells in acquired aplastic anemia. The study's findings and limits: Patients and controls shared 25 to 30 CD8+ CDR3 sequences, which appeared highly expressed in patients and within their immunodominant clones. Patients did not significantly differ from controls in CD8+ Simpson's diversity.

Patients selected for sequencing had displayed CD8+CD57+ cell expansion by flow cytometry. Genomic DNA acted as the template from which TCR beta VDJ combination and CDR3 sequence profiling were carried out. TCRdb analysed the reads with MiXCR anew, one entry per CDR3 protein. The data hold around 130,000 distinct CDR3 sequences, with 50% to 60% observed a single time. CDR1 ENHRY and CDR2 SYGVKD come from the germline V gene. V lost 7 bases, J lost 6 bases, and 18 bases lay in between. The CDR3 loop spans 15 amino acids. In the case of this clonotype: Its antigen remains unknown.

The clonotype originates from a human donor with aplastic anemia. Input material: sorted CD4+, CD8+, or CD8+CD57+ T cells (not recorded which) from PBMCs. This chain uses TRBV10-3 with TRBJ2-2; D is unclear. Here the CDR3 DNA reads TGTGCCATCAAAAACAGTGTAGTGGCGGCCGGGGAGCTGTTTTTT. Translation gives CAIKNSVVAAGELFF.